The entry below gives a single T cell receptor beta chain sequence along with its context. Its antigen is unidentified. The data were obtained in a study of Ad26.COV2.S vaccination and SARS-CoV-2 variants. Study overall: In the study, Ad26.COV2.S was injected intramuscularly once, or twice 56 days apart.

Trimming at V came to 6 bases and at J to 4 bases, leaving 7 bases not matched to a gene. The CDR3 contains 15 residues. The germline V gene has CDR1 SGHTA and CDR2 FQGNSA. TCRdb keeps only in-frame clones here, not all; method: immunoSEQ multiplex PCR. The table has a few hundred thousand clones, 92% seen once. Specified treatment: around 19 received Ad26.COV2.S at low or high dose, single or two shots; 5 received placebo; per-sample allocation not given. At day 63 after the first vaccine or placebo injection, samples were drawn. An adult aged 18-55 years in Boston served as the donor. General observations from the study: Spike-specific TCR breadth ran higher among vaccine recipients than placebo recipients. In TCR breadth and depth analyses, total T cell responses may have been underestimated.

The origin of this receptor is a person aged 18-65 years who received the Ad26.COV2.S COVID-19 vaccine or a placebo. The sample was peripheral blood, taken in a trial of Ad26.COV2.S vaccine versus placebo. The genes are TRBV7-2 and TRBJ2-3, with TRBD2 identical over 10 bases. CDR3 protein: CASRPFSGGSDTQYF. DNA for the CDR3: TGTGCCAGCAGACCTTTTAGCGGGGGGTCAGATACGCAGTATTTT.